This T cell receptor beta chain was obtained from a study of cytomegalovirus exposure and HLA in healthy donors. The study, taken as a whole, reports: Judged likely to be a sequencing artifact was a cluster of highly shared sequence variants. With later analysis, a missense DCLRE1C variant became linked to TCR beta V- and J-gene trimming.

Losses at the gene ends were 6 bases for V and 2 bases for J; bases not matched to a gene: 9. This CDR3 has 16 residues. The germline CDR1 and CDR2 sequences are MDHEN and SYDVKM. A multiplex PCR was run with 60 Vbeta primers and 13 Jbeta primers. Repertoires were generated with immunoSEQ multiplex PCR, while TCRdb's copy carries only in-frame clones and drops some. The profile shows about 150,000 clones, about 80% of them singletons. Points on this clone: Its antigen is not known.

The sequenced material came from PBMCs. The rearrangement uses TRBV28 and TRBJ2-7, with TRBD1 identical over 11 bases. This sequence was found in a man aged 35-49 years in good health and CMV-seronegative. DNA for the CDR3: TGTGCCAGCAGCTCAGTGCCGGGACAGGGGGCCTACGAGCAGTACTTC. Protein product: CASSSVPGQGAYEQYF.